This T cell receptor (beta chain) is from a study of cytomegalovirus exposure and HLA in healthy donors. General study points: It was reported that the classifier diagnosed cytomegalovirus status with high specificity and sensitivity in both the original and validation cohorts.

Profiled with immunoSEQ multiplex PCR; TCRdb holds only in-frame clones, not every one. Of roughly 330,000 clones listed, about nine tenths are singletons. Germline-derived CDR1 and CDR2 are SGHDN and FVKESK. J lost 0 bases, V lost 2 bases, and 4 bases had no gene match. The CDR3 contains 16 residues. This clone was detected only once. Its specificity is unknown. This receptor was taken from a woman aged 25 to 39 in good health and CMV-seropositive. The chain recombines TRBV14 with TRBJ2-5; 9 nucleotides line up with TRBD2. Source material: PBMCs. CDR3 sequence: CASSQLGLANQETQYF. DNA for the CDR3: TGTGCCAGCAGCCAACTGGGACTAGCAAACCAAGAGACCCAGTACTTC.